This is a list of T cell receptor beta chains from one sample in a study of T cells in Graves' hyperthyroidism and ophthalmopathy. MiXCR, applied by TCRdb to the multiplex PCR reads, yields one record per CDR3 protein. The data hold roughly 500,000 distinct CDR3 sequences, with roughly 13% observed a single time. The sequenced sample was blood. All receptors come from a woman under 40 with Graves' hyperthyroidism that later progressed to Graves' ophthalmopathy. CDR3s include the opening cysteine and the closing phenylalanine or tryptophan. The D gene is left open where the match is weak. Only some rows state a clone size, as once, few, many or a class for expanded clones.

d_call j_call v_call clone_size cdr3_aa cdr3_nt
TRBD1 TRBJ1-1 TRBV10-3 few CAIRGTGGSEAFF TGTGCCATCAGGGGGACAGGAGGATCAGAAGCTTTCTTT
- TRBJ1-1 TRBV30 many CAWDRLNTEAFF TGTGCCTGGGACAGGTTGAACACTGAAGCTTTCTTT
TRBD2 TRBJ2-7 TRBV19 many CASSMRGLAGPSNLYEQYF TGTGCCAGTAGTATGCGGGGACTAGCGGGCCCCTCTAACTTATACGAGCAGTACTTC
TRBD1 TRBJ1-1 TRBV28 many CASKGQPVMNTEAFF TGTGCCAGCAAGGGACAGCCTGTCATGAACACTGAAGCTTTCTTT
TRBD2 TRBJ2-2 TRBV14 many CASSQGRTSAYTGELFF TGTGCCAGCAGCCAAGGTCGGACTAGCGCTTACACCGGGGAGCTGTTTTTT
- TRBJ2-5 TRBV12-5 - CASGLVEGGLQETQYF TGTGCTAGTGGTTTGGTAGAGGGGGGTCTACAAGAGACCCAGTACTTC
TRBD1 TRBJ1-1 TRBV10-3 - CAIRGQGIGKYTEAFF TGTGCCATCAGGGGACAGGGCATAGGGAAATACACTGAAGCTTTCTTT
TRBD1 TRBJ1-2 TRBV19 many CASRKQGAHGYTF TGTGCCAGTCGAAAGCAGGGGGCGCATGGCTACACCTTC
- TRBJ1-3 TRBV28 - CASSFSQTNHISGNTIYF TGTGCCAGCAGTTTTTCCCAGACCAACCATATCTCTGGAAACACCATATATTTT
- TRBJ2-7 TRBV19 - CASSTQGGLEQYF TGTGCCAGTAGTACCCAGGGGGGCCTCGAGCAGTACTTC
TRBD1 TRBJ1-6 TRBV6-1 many CASKRTGVFNSPLHF TGTGCCAGCAAAAGGACAGGGGTTTTTAATTCACCCCTCCACTTT
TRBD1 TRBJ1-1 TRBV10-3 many CAISDQTGAEAFF TGTGCCATCAGTGATCAGACAGGGGCTGAAGCTTTCTTT
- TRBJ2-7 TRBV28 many CASSADIPREQYF TGTGCCAGCAGTGCTGACATCCCTAGAGAGCAGTACTTC
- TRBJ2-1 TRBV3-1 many CASSQYKGGEQFF TGTGCCAGCAGCCAATACAAGGGTGGTGAGCAGTTCTTC
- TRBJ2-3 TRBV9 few CASSVEVGPDTQYF TGTGCCAGCAGCGTAGAGGTGGGCCCAGATACGCAGTATTTT
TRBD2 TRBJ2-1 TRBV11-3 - CASSLDWGLARVNEQLF TGTGCCAGCAGCTTAGACTGGGGACTAGCGCGGGTAAATGAGCAGCTCTTC
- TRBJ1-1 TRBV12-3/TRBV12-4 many CASSEQAVEAFF TGTGCCAGCAGTGAACAGGCGGTTGAAGCTTTCTTT
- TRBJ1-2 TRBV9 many CASSVWGTVSVYGYTF TGTGCCAGCAGCGTATGGGGGACCGTTTCCGTCTATGGCTACACCTTC
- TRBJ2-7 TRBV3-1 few CASSSDPFGANEQYF TGTGCCAGCAGTTCCGACCCTTTCGGCGCCAACGAGCAGTACTTC
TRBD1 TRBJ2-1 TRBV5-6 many CASSLGQGVVNEQFF TGTGCCAGCAGCCTAGGACAGGGGGTAGTGAATGAGCAGTTCTTC
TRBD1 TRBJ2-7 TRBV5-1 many CASSWQGVEQYF TGCGCCAGCAGCTGGCAGGGGGTCGAGCAGTACTTC
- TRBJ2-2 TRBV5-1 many CASSGLQGAGELFF TGCGCCAGCAGCGGTCTCCAAGGGGCCGGGGAGCTGTTTTTT
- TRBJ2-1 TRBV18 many CASSPEAEYNEQFF TGTGCCAGCTCACCTGAAGCGGAGTACAATGAGCAGTTCTTC
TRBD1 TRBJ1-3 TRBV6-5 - CASSYRTGISGNTIYF TGTGCCAGCAGTTACCGGACAGGAATCTCTGGTAACACCATATATTTT
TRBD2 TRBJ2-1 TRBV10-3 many CAISDRLGLAGPSYNEQFF TGTGCCATCAGTGATCGGTTGGGACTAGCGGGACCTTCCTACAATGAGCAGTTCTTC
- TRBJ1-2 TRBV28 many CASGTGSAGYTF TGTGCCAGCGGTACAGGGAGCGCTGGCTACACCTTC
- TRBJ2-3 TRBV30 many CAWSSVGGPKDTQYF TGTGCCTGGAGTTCGGTCGGAGGGCCAAAAGATACGCAGTATTTT
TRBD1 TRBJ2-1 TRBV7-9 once CASSPEGQGAYNEQFF TGTGCCAGCAGCCCGGAGGGACAGGGGGCATACAATGAGCAGTTCTTC
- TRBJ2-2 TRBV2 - CASSEIRGTGELFF TGTGCCAGCAGTGAAATCCGGGGCACCGGGGAGCTGTTTTTT
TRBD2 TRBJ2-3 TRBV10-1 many CASSEILAGDTQYF TGCGCCAGCAGTGAGATCCTAGCGGGAGATACGCAGTATTTT
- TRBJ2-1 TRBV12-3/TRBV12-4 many CAVDHNEQFF TGTGCCGTTGACCATAATGAGCAGTTCTTC
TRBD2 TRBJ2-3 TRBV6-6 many CASSYYHYGSGRNTDTQYF TGTGCCAGCAGTTACTACCACTATGGTAGCGGGAGGAACACAGATACGCAGTATTTT
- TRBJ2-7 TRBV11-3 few CASSPSGGGRPPYEQYF TGTGCCAGCAGCCCATCTGGAGGGGGGAGACCCCCCTACGAGCAGTACTTC
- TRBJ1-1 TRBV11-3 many CASSLVPGADTEAFF TGTGCCAGCAGCTTAGTACCGGGGGCGGACACTGAAGCTTTCTTT
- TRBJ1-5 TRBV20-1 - CSARSGNQPQHF TGCAGTGCTAGATCAGGTAATCAGCCCCAGCATTTT
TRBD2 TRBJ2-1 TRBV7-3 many CASKLREGLLNEQFF TGTGCCAGCAAGTTGCGGGAGGGCCTTCTCAATGAGCAGTTCTTC
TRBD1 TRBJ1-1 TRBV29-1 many CSSDRGLNTEAFF TGCAGCTCCGACAGGGGACTGAACACTGAAGCTTTCTTT
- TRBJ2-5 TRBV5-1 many CASSGVALETQYF TGCGCCAGCAGCGGGGTAGCGTTAGAGACCCAGTACTTC
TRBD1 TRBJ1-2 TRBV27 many CASKFDRVGYGYTF TGTGCCAGCAAATTCGACAGGGTAGGATATGGCTACACCTTC
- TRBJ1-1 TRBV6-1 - CARNKGGIEAFF TGTGCCCGCAACAAGGGGGGAATTGAAGCTTTCTTT
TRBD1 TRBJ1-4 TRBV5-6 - CASFRQGTNEKLFF TGTGCCAGCTTCCGACAGGGGACTAATGAAAAACTGTTTTTT
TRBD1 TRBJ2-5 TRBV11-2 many CASSLYTGDQETQYF TGTGCCAGCAGCTTATACACAGGGGACCAAGAGACCCAGTACTTC
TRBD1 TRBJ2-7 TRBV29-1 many CSVGTGDEQYF TGCAGCGTTGGGACAGGGGACGAGCAGTACTTC
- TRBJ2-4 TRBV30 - CGCSGLPGNIQYF TGTGGCTGCTCGGGACTCCCAGGCAACATTCAGTACTTC
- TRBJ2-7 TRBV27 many CASSPRTVYEQYF TGTGCCAGCAGCCCTCGGACAGTCTACGAGCAGTACTTC
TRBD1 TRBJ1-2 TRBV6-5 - CASSYSSGQGYGYTF TGTGCCAGCAGTTACTCCTCGGGACAGGGATATGGCTACACCTTC
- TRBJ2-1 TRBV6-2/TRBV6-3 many CASSYEEGSYNEQFF TGTGCCAGCAGTTACGAGGAGGGATCCTACAATGAGCAGTTCTTC
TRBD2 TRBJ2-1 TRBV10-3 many CAISEGLAGGNEQFF TGTGCCATCAGCGAGGGACTAGCGGGAGGCAATGAGCAGTTCTTC
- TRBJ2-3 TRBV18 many CASSPDPEDTQYF TGTGCCAGCTCACCGGACCCTGAAGATACGCAGTATTTT
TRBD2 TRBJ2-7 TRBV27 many CASSSGLAGGIGREQYF TGTGCCAGCAGTTCCGGACTAGCGGGAGGGATAGGTCGCGAGCAGTACTTC
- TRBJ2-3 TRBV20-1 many CSARSHSVSTDTQYF TGCAGTGCTCGGTCCCATAGCGTGAGCACAGATACGCAGTATTTT
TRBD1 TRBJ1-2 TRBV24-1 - CATSDPGQSYGYTF TGTGCCACCAGTGATCCGGGACAGAGCTATGGCTACACCTTC
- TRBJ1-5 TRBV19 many CASIGPAGENQPQHF TGTGCCAGTATTGGCCCCGCGGGGGAGAATCAGCCCCAGCATTTT
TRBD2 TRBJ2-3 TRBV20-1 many CSVQAGGGRTDTQYF TGCAGTGTTCAAGCGGGAGGGGGACGCACAGATACGCAGTATTTT
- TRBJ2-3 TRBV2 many CASSEDSTDTQYF TGTGCCAGCAGTGAAGACAGCACAGATACGCAGTATTTT